This T cell receptor beta chain was documented in a study of vaccination and CD4 T cells after COVID-19. In the study overall: Comprising six males and four females, the convalescent participants counted two Hispanic individuals among them.

Study-level results: For convalescent patients, 304 of the 307 vaccine-specific clones analyzed were classified as spike mono-reactive. Although the median of SARS-CoV-2-reactive clonotypes rose from roughly 21 to 40, the change was not significant.

V lost 0 bases and J lost 7; bases outside the gene matches: 1. Germline-derived CDR1 and CDR2 are SGHVS and FNYEAQ. The CDR3 is made up of 13 amino acids. This clonotype has just a few counts. Its antigen remains unknown. Treatment defined: roughly 10-day PBMC culture with coronavirus spike peptide pools or control peptides (ViraFEST assay). Every well contained 2.1 million or so PBMCs, which were grown with around 10 IU/ml IL-2 and approximately 9.9 ug/ml peptide pools. With the Oncomine TCR Beta short-read assay, DNA from cultured CD4+ T cells was sequenced. Via MiXCR, TCRdb re-called the PCR reads, giving one row per CDR3 protein. Among some 7,000 distinct CDR3 sequences listed, 40% to 50% were seen once.

The source is a human donor who had recovered from COVID-19. The chain has TRBV7-6 and TRBJ2-7; 9 bases match TRBD2. Sequencing input: CD4+ T cells from blood, cultured in vitro. CDR3 in amino acids: CASSLARGGEQYF. Here the CDR3 DNA reads TGTGCCAGCAGCTTAGCGCGGGGGGGAGAGCAGTACTTC.